One sample yielded the 24 T cell receptor beta chains listed below, sequenced in a study of CD4 T cells in relation to SARS-CoV-2 and coronaviruses. TCRdb's copy holds only in-frame clones and misses some; the assay was immunoSEQ multiplex PCR. The data show about 25,000 clones, around 80% seen once. CD4+ T cells from unexposed donors were obtained before the COVID-19 pandemic (2011-2018). The cells were cultured for about ten days before CD4+ T cells were isolated. No antigens are known for them. The sample was CD4+ T cells from PBMCs, cultured in vitro. The receptor source for this set is a human donor in good health.

This rearrangement joins TRBV7-2 to TRBJ2-7; 10 nucleotides match TRBD1. The germline CDR1 and CDR2 sequences are SGHTA and FQGNSA. With 5 bases clipped from V and 5 bases from J, the junction kept 15 bases outside the gene matches. This CDR3 spans 17 amino acids. The CDR3 DNA follows: TGTGCCAGCAGCGTTGTGTCCCCACGGGACAGGGGAAACGAGCAGTACTTC. It translates to CASSVVSPRDRGNEQYF.

This chain uses TRBV7-6 with TRBJ2-1; 11 positions agree with TRBD2. The CDR3 runs 15 residues. Germline CDR1 reads SGHVS; CDR2 reads FNYEAQ. V lost 4 bases to trimming and J lost 5 bases; unmatched junction nucleotides: 4. CDR3 loop: CASSWHSGRDNEQFF. The CDR3 nucleotides are TGTGCCAGCAGCTGGCATAGCGGGAGGGACAATGAGCAGTTCTTC.

J is TRBJ1-4 and V is TRBV3-1 (or the pseudogene TRBV3-2); the D gene is possibly TRBD1 (5 bases). Germline loops: CDR1 LGHDT, CDR2 YNNKEL (reference sequence). V lost 5 bases to trimming and J lost 6 bases, with 13 bases between them. This CDR3 contains 14 residues. This CDR3 is CASSSGGSDEKLFF. CDR3 DNA: TGTGCCAGCAGCAGTGGGGGTTCGGATGAAAAACTGTTTTTT.

The rearrangement links TRBV2 to TRBJ2-1; 14 bases are a match to TRBD2. The CDR3 extends over 17 amino acids. The trim removed 8 bases at V and 6 bases at J, leaving 12 bases unmatched. Germline CDR1 SNHLY, CDR2 FYNNEI. CDR3 DNA: TGTGCCAGCGCGAGGGGAGGACTAGCGGGAGGACTCAATGAGCAGTTCTTC. Translating it yields CASARGGLAGGLNEQFF.

The rearrangement links TRBV11-2 to TRBJ1-3, with D maybe TRBD1 (5 bases). The CDR3 is made up of 15 amino acids. V lost 5 bases and J 4 bases, leaving 15 bases between the germline ends. Looked up from germline, CDR1 is SGHAT and CDR2 is FQNNGV. The CDR3 DNA reads as TGTGCCAGCAGCCAGGGTCCGGGAATAGGAAACACCATATATTTT. This encodes CASSQGPGIGNTIYF. Full variable domain (rest looked up from reference TRBV11-2 and TRBJ1-3): EAGVAQSPRYKIIEKRQSVAFWCNPISGHATLYWYQQILGQGPKLLIQFQNNGVVDDSQLPKDRFSAERLKGVDSTLKIQPAKLEDSAVYLCASSQGPGIGNTIYFGEGSWLTVV.

The chain carries TRBV7-9 and TRBJ1-1, with 10 bases identical to TRBD1. Trimming at V came to 6 bases and at J to 0 bases, leaving 7 bases not matched to a gene. This CDR3 contains 16 residues. Looked up from germline, CDR1 is SEHNR and CDR2 is FQNEAQ (reference sequence). CDR3 DNA: TGTGCCAGCAGGTACGACAGGGGGCCACTGAACACTGAAGCTTTCTTT. It encodes CASRYDRGPLNTEAFF.

The chain has TRBV5-1 and TRBJ2-3; no clear D. V was trimmed by 2 bases and J by 6 bases, leaving 7 bases between them. This CDR3 comprises 12 residues. Per germline, CDR1 SGHRS and CDR2 YFSETQ. The CDR3 DNA follows: TGCGCCAGCAGCTTCCCTTCCGATACGCAGTATTTT. As protein: CASSFPSDTQYF.

V usage is TRBV3-1 (or the pseudogene TRBV3-2) and J usage is TRBJ1-2; weak D call: TRBD1 (5 bases). The CDR3 runs to 16 residues. The V end lost 3 bases, the J end lost 8 bases, and 22 bases lay between the germline ends. The germline CDR1 and CDR2 sequences are LGHDT and YNNKEL (reference sequence). CDR3 amino acids: CASSQRYLQAARGYTF. DNA for the CDR3: TGTGCCAGCAGCCAGCGTTACCTACAGGCCGCGAGGGGCTACACCTTC.

In this sample, this clone turned up once. The chain employs TRBV5-1 and TRBJ1-6, with TRBD1 identical over 9 bases. CDR3 length equals 14 residues. Trimming at V came to 4 bases and at J to 12 bases, leaving 8 bases not matched to a gene. The germline V gene has CDR1 SGHRS and CDR2 YFSETQ. The CDR3 loop is CASSDSDRGQPLHF. For the CDR3, the DNA is TGCGCCAGCAGCGACTCGGACAGGGGTCAACCCCTCCACTTT.

The gene calls are TRBV5-5 and TRBJ1-1, with a possible D match to TRBD1 (5 bases). CDR3 size: 16 residues. V lost 1 base and J lost 7, with 20 bases in between. Germline assignment: CDR1 SGHKS and CDR2 YYEKEE (reference sequence). The CDR3 bases are TGTGCCAGCAGCTTGTACTTCTTGGCTCAGGGAGTTGAAGCTTTCTTT. Its translation: CASSLYFLAQGVEAFF. Full variable domain (outside the CDR3, taken from reference TRBV5-5 and TRBJ1-1): DAGVTQSPTHLIKTRGQQVTLRCSPISGHKSVSWYQQVLGQGPQFIFQYYEKEERGRGNFPDRFSARQFPNYSSELNVNALLLGDSALYLCASSLYFLAQGVEAFFGQGTRLTVV.

V gene TRBV23-1 combines with J gene TRBJ1-5; unclear D gene. TRBV23-1 is an ORF, and what it does is uncertain. V lost 4 bases and J 4 bases, leaving 23 bases between the germline ends. CDR3 length: 18 residues. CDR3 sequence: CASSPLGWELFKNQPQHF. CDR3 sequence (DNA): TGCGCCAGCAGTCCGCTCGGATGGGAGCTGTTCAAAAATCAGCCCCAGCATTTT.

The chain uses TRBV6-5 and TRBJ2-5; 7 bases are a match to TRBD1. Looked up from germline, CDR1 is MNHEY and CDR2 is SVGAGI. There are 14 residues in the CDR3. Trimming took 6 bases from V and 3 from J; bases not matched to a gene: 7. The CDR3 DNA follows: TGTGCCAGCAGGCGTATTGGGACAGAAGAGACCCAGTACTTC. It specifies CASRRIGTEETQYF.

This clone was found once. The rearrangement links TRBV7-3 to TRBJ2-6; 7 positions match TRBD1. Germline CDR1 and CDR2: SGHTA and FQGTGA. V lost 4 bases to trimming and J lost 1 base; unmatched junction nucleotides: 4. The CDR3 has 16 residues. The DNA of the CDR3 is TGTGCCAGCAGCTCGACAGGGCGATCTGGGGCCAACGTCCTGACTTTC. This sequence encodes CASSSTGRSGANVLTF.

The chain combines TRBV6-2 or TRBV6-3 with TRBJ2-1; TRBD1 agrees at 7 bases. Germline-derived CDR1 and CDR2 are MNHEY and SVGEGT. The junction had 10 bases not matched to a gene; V was cut back by 5 bases and J by 0 bases. The CDR3 extends over 17 amino acids. This chain's CDR3 is CASSLPTGTSSYNEQFF. CDR3 coding DNA: TGTGCCAGCAGTCTTCCGACAGGGACAAGCTCCTACAATGAGCAGTTCTTC.

CDR3 sequence: CASSLSGTGSGNTIYF. The CDR3 bases are TGTGCCAGCAGCCTTTCCGGGACGGGCTCTGGAAACACCATATATTTT. V and J are TRBV7-9 and TRBJ1-3, with D tentatively TRBD1 (5 bases). Germline V gene data show CDR1 as SEHNR and CDR2 as FQNEAQ (reference sequence). The CDR3 has 16 amino acids. Trimming took off 5 bases at V and 0 bases at J, with 14 bases between the two ends.

The rearrangement joins TRBV7-2 to TRBJ2-5; TRBD2 might be the D (6 bases). CDR3 length: 13 amino acids. In germline, CDR1 is SGHTA, CDR2 FQGNSA. V was pared by 1 base and J by 4 bases, with 7 bases between. The CDR3 spells CASSLGAGETQYF. In DNA form, the CDR3 reads TGTGCCAGCAGCTTAGGAGCGGGAGAGACCCAGTACTTC.

This clone was counted once. The CDR3 bases are TGTGCCAGCAGCCAGGGGTTTTCCGCTGAAGCTTTCTTT. Protein: CASSQGFSAEAFF. V is TRBV7-2 and J is TRBJ1-1; possibly TRBD1 for D (6 bases). V was pared by 5 bases and J by 6 bases, with 13 bases between. Germline lookup yields CDR1 SGHTA and CDR2 FQGNSA. There are 13 residues in the CDR3.

The J gene is TRBJ2-2, the V gene TRBV18, with TRBD2 matching 12 bases. V trimming: 2 bases; J trimming: 4 bases; junction bases outside the gene matches: 2. Germline V gene data show CDR1 as KGHSH and CDR2 as LQKENI. This CDR3 contains 16 residues. CDR3 residues: CASSPVTSGGTGELFF. The CDR3 region has the DNA TGTGCCAGCTCACCAGTGACTAGCGGGGGCACCGGGGAGCTGTTTTTT.

This chain uses TRBV7-9 with TRBJ2-5; TRBD1 might be the D (5 bases). V lost 5 bases and J 1 base, leaving 14 bases between the germline ends. CDR1 and CDR2 (germline): SEHNR, FQNEAQ (reference sequence). This CDR3 has 15 residues. CDR3 bases: TGTGCCAGCAGCGTAGGAGCAGGGCCCCAAGAGACCCAGTACTTC. It yields the protein CASSVGAGPQETQYF.

The V call is TRBV19, the J call TRBJ1-5; 12 bases are shared with TRBD1. The J segment lost 4 bases and the V segment lost 3 bases, leaving 10 bases of the junction unmatched. The CDR3 has 18 residues. The germline CDR1 and CDR2 sequences are LNHDA and SQIVND (reference sequence). The CDR3 loop reads CASSIGGGTGGRNQPQHF. DNA for the CDR3: TGTGCCAGTAGTATCGGGGGTGGGACAGGGGGCCGAAATCAGCCCCAGCATTTT.

This clone was detected a few times. The chain recombines TRBV25-1 with TRBJ1-6; D is uncertain. The CDR3 extends over 12 amino acids. Trimming cost V 2 bases and J 12 bases, with 8 bases left between them. The germline V gene encodes CDR1 MGHDK and CDR2 SYGVNS. CDR3 in amino acids: CASSEGIRPLHF. CDR3 bases: TGTGCCAGCAGTGAAGGAATCCGACCCCTCCACTTT.

V usage is TRBV30 and J usage is TRBJ1-2; a possible D gene is TRBD1 (6 bases). The CDR3 sequence is 13 residues long. The V end was cut by 8 bases, the J end by 4 bases, with 17 bases between. The germline CDR1 and CDR2 sequences are GTSNPN and SVGIG (reference sequence). The CDR3 DNA follows: TGTGCCCAGTCAGGGGTCTTCGGCTATGGCTACACCTTC. Translating it yields CAQSGVFGYGYTF.

The V and J genes are TRBV2 and TRBJ2-3; D remains ambiguous. The CDR3 sequence is 15 residues long. Germline V gene data show CDR1 as SNHLY and CDR2 as FYNNEI. The ends were cut back, 6 bases at V and 9 bases at J, with 22 bases in the middle. CDR3 loop: CASSLRFVLLPTQYF. CDR3 nucleotide sequence: TGTGCCAGCAGCCTGAGGTTCGTCCTTCTACCGACGCAGTATTTT.

The rearrangement links TRBV18 to TRBJ2-5, with a tentative D call TRBD2 (5 bases). V was trimmed by 3 bases and J by 5 bases, leaving 16 bases between them. CDR1 KGHSH and CDR2 LQKENI come from the germline V gene. The CDR3 loop spans 15 amino acids. The CDR3 DNA follows: TGTGCCAGCTCACCTATCCTAGCCGGTACTGAGACCCAGTACTTC. This translates into CASSPILAGTETQYF.